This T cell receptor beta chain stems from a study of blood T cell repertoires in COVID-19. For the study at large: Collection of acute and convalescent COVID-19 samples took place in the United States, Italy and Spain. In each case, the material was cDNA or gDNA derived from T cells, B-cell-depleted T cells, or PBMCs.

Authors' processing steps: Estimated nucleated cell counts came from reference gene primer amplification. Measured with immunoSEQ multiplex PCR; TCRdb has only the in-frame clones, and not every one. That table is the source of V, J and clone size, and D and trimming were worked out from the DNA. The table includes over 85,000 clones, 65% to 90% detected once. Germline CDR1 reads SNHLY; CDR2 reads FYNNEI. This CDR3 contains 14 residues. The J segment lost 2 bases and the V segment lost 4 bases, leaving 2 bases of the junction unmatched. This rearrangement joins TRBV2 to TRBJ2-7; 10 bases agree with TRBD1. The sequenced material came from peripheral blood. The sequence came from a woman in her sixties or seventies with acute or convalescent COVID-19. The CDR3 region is CASSAGQGPYEQYF. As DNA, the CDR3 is TGTGCCAGCAGTGCGGGACAGGGGCCCTACGAGCAGTACTTC.